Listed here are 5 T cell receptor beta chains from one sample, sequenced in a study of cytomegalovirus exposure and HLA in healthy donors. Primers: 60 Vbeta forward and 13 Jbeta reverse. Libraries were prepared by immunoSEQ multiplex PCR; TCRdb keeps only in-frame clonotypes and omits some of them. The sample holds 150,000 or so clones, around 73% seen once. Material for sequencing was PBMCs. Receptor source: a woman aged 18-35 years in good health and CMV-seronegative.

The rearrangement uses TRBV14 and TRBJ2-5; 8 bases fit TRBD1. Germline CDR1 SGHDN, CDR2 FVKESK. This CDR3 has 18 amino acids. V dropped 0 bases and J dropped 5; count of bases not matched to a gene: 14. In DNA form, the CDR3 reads TGTGCCAGCAGCCAAGATCGTACTGCCAGGGGGCTTGTGGAGACCCAGTACTTC. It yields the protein CASSQDRTARGLVETQYF.

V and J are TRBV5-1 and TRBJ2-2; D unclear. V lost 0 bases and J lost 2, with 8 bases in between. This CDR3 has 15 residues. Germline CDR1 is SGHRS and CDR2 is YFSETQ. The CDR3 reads CASSLGASNTGELFF. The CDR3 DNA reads TGCGCCAGCAGCTTGGGGGCCTCAAACACCGGGGAGCTGTTTTTT.

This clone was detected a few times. CDR3 DNA: TGTGCCAGTAGTACGTCGCTAGCGGGGCATACGCAGTATTTT. This sequence encodes CASSTSLAGHTQYF. The rearrangement links TRBV19 to TRBJ2-3, with TRBD2 identical over 9 bases. The V and J ends lost 4 bases and 7 bases, in that order; junction bases with no gene match: 6. This CDR3 contains 14 residues. Per germline, CDR1 LNHDA and CDR2 SQIVND (reference sequence).

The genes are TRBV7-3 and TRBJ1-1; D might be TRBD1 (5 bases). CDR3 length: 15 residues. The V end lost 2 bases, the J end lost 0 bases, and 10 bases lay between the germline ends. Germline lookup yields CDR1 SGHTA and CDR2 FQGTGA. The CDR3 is CASSLGAGMNTEAFF. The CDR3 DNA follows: TGTGCCAGCAGCTTAGGGGCAGGAATGAACACTGAAGCTTTCTTT.

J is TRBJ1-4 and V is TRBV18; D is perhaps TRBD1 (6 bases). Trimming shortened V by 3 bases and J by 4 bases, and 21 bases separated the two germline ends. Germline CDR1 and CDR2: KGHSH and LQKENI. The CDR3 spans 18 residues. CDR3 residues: CASSPRNTGPYSNEKLFF. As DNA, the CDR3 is TGTGCCAGCTCACCTCGGAATACAGGGCCCTACAGTAATGAAAAACTGTTTTTT.